This T cell receptor beta chain was identified in a study of Ad26.COV2.S vaccination and SARS-CoV-2 variants. TCRdb's copy holds only in-frame clones and misses some; the assay was immunoSEQ multiplex PCR. The repertoire has approximately 480,000 clones, approximately 88% of them found once; the top ten carry around 13%. The treatment: some 20 received Ad26.COV2.S at low or high dose, single or two shots; 5 received placebo; per-sample allocation not given. The study sampled participants on day 63 after the first vaccine or placebo injection. J gave up 9 bases and V 7 bases, and 9 bases lay outside the gene matches. Germline lookup yields CDR1 SEHNR and CDR2 FQNEAQ (reference sequence). The CDR3 totals 14 residues.

Sequencing was performed on peripheral blood, taken in a trial of Ad26.COV2.S vaccine versus placebo. The chain joins TRBV7-9 to TRBJ2-5, with TRBD2 identical over 12 bases. The receptor comes from a person aged 18-60 years who received the Ad26.COV2.S COVID-19 vaccine or a placebo. The CDR3 protein is CASTLAGGLLAQYF. CDR3 bases: TGTGCCAGCACCCTAGCGGGAGGGTTGTTGGCCCAGTACTTC.